This T cell receptor beta chain was identified in a study of T-cell reconstitution after alpha-beta-depleted transplantation in children. Study outcomes and limitations: Where alpha-beta T cells came from about two months after transplant was reportedly several hundred expanded graft clones. T cells produced anew were the main source of T-cell counts and diversity one year after transplant.

The CDR3 runs 17 residues. With V trimmed by 5 bases and J by 1 base, 10 bases remained unmatched. Germline V gene lookup returns CDR1 SGHRS and CDR2 YFSETQ. In the case of this clonotype: The target antigen is unknown.

Library preparation (for TCRbeta) was performed with unique molecular identifiers. TCRdb reanalysed the PCR reads using MiXCR and keeps one entry per CDR3 protein. This table holds about 78,000 distinct CDR3 sequences, approximately 14% found once. This sequence originates from a male patient aged 2-9 years who had a stem cell transplant for acute lymphoblastic leukemia, so the T cells may come from the graft donor. V and J are TRBV5-1 and TRBJ2-1, with 9 nucleotides matching TRBD2. The sample here was PBMCs, mostly from graft donor cells, taken 180 days after TCRalphabeta/CD19-depleted stem cell transplant. The CDR3, as DNA: TGCGCCAGCAGAAAGGGTTGGCGGGAGGGGTCCTACAATGAGCAGTTCTTC. It yields the protein CASRKGWREGSYNEQFF.